The count of the clone carrying this T cell receptor beta chain is one. The target antigen is unknown. These data come from a study of monozygotic twins with cystic fibrosis. Study-wide points: Unrelated CF individuals shared fewer identical clonotypes than monozygotic CF twins. In this small cohort, shared CDR3 numbers showed no association with age, concordance or disease severity.

Clones were read by immunoSEQ multiplex PCR, and TCRdb kept only the in-frame ones, dropping some. The table has 30,000 or so clones, just over 95% seen once. The CDR3 runs to 15 residues. Germline V gene data show CDR1 as LNHDA and CDR2 as SQIVND (reference sequence). The ends were cut back, 1 base at V and 5 bases at J, with 12 bases in the middle. This clonotype was obtained from a girl aged 2-9 years with cystic fibrosis. The sample taken for sequencing was blood. This chain uses TRBV19 with TRBJ2-1; D might be TRBD2 (6 bases). CDR3 region: CASSIVGRENNEQFF. The DNA for the CDR3 is TGTGCCAGTAGTATAGTAGGGCGGGAAAACAATGAGCAGTTCTTC.